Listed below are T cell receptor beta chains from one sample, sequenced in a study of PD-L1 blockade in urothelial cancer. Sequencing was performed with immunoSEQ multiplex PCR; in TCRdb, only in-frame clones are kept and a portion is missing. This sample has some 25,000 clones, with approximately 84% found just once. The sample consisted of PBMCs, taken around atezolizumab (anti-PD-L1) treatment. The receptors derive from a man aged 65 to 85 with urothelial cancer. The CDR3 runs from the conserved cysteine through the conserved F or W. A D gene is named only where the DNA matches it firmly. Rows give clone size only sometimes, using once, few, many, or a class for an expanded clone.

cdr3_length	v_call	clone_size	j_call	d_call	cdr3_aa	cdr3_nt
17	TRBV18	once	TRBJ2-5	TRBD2	CASSPYLRREAQETQYF	TGTGCCAGCTCACCATACCTGCGGCGGGAGGCACAAGAGACCCAGTACTTC
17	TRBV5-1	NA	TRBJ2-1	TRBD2	CASSLKTSGRALDEQFF	TGCGCCAGCAGCTTGAAGACTAGCGGGAGGGCCTTGGATGAGCAGTTCTTC
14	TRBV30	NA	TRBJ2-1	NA	CAWSGAYSYNEQFF	TGTGCCTGGAGTGGGGCGTACTCCTACAATGAGCAGTTCTTC
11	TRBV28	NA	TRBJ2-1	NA	CASSPEDEQFF	TGTGCCAGCAGCCCCGAGGATGAGCAGTTCTTC
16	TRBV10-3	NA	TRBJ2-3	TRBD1	CAISELSRDRLYTQYF	TGTGCCATCAGTGAGTTAAGTCGGGACAGGTTGTATACGCAGTATTTT
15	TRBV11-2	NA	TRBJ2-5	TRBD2	CASSERTSGSVTQYF	TGTGCCAGCAGCGAAAGGACTAGCGGGAGTGTGACCCAGTACTTC
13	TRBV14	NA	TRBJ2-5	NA	CASRRGQFETQYF	TGTGCCAGCCGCAGGGGACAATTCGAGACCCAGTACTTC
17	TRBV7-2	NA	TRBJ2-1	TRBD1	CASSLASIGQGANEQFF	TGTGCCAGCAGCTTAGCTTCCATCGGACAGGGGGCAAATGAGCAGTTCTTC
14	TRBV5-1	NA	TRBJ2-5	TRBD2	CASSLGAGVETQYF	TGCGCCAGCAGCTTGGGGGCGGGAGTGGAGACCCAGTACTTC
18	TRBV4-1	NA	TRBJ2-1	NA	CASSYKASRGAFYNEQFF	TGCGCCAGCAGCTACAAGGCCTCCAGGGGGGCCTTCTACAATGAGCAGTTCTTC
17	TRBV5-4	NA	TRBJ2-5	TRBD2	CASSSRLIAGRRETQYF	TGTGCCAGCAGCTCGAGACTTATAGCGGGTCGAAGAGAGACCCAGTACTTC
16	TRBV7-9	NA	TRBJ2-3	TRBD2	CASSPPGQGGLDTQYF	TGTGCCAGCAGCCCCCCCGGCCAGGGAGGGCTAGATACGCAGTATTTT
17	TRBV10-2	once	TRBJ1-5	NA	CASSSHRDSGGNQPQHF	TGCGCCAGCAGTTCACACCGGGACTCCGGGGGCAATCAGCCCCAGCATTTT
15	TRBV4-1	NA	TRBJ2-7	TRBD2	CASSQLAGGTDEQYF	TGCGCCAGCAGCCAACTAGCGGGAGGGACCGACGAGCAGTACTTC
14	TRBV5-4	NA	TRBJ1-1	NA	CASSLQGVEAEAFF	TGTGCCAGCAGCTTGCAGGGCGTAGAGGCTGAAGCTTTCTTT
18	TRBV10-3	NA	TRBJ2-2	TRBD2	CAISERLAGTANTGELFF	TGTGCCATCAGTGAGCGCCTAGCGGGAACCGCGAACACCGGGGAGCTGTTTTTT
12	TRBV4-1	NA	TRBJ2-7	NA	CASSQDLYEQYF	TGCGCCAGCAGCCAAGATCTTTACGAGCAGTACTTC
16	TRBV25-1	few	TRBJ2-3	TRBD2	CASSESSGGGTDTQYF	TGTGCCAGCAGTGAATCCAGCGGGGGAGGCACAGATACGCAGTATTTT
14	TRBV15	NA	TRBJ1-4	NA	CVTSLGGQLEKLFF	TGTGTCACCAGCTTGGGAGGTCAACTTGAAAAACTGTTTTTT
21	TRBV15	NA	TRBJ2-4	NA	CATSVERGASEIQPAKNIQYF	TGTGCCACCAGCGTGGAACGCGGGGCTAGTGAGATACAGCCGGCCAAAAACATTCAGTACTTC
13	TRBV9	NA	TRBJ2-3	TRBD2	CASSDLRGLGQYF	TGTGCCAGCAGCGACCTTCGAGGACTAGGGCAGTATTTT
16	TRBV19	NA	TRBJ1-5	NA	CASSVSRTAPNQPQHF	TGTGCCAGTAGTGTCTCTCGGACAGCGCCTAATCAGCCCCAGCATTTT
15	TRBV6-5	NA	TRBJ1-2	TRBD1	CASSYWTGSSYGYTF	TGTGCCAGCAGTTACTGGACAGGGAGTAGCTATGGCTACACCTTC
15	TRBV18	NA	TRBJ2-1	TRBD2	CASSPTPGGDGEQFF	TGTGCCAGCTCACCTACCCCTGGGGGGGATGGTGAGCAGTTCTTC
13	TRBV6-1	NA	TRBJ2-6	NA	CASNINGANVLTF	TGTGCCAGCAATATAAATGGGGCCAACGTCCTGACTTTC
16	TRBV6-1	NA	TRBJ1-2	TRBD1	CASSGGTGRVPNGYTF	TGTGCCAGCAGTGGAGGGACAGGCCGCGTACCCAATGGCTACACCTTC
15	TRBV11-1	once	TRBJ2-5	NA	CASSTNSGGGETQYF	TGTGCCAGCAGCACTAATAGCGGAGGAGGGGAGACCCAGTACTTC
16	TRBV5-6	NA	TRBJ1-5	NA	CASSFWRDASNQPQHF	TGTGCCAGCAGCTTTTGGCGGGACGCTAGCAATCAGCCCCAGCATTTT
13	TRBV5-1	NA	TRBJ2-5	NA	CASSSDLQETQYF	TGCGCCAGCAGCTCAGATTTACAAGAGACCCAGTACTTC
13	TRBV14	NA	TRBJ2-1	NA	CASSQYSGIEQFF	TGTGCCAGCAGCCAATATTCAGGGATTGAGCAGTTCTTC
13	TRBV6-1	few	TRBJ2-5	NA	CASRIGQGETQYF	TGTGCCAGCAGGATAGGGCAGGGAGAGACCCAGTACTTC
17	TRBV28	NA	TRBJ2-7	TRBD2	CASRSGGKTSVSYEQYF	TGTGCCAGCAGATCCGGAGGGAAGACTAGCGTGTCCTACGAGCAGTACTTC